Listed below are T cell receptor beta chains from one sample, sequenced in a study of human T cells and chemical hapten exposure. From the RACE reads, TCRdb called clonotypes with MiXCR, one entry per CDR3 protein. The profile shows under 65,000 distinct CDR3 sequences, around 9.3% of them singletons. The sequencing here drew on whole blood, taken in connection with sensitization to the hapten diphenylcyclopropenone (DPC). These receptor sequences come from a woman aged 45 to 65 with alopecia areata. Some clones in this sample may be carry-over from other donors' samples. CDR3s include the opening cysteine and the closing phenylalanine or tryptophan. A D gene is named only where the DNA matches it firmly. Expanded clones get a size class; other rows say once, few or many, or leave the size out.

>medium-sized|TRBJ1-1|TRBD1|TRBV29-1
TGCAGCGTTGAGTCCCAGGGGGCTGAAGCTTTCTTT
CSVESQGAEAFF
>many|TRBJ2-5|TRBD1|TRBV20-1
TGCAGTGCTGGGACAGGGGAGCGGGGCCTGGAGACCCAGTACTTC
CSAGTGERGLETQYF
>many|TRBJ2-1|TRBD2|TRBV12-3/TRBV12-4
TGTGCCAGCAGCCCTCTGGGACTAGCGGCTTACAATGAGCAGTTCTTC
CASSPLGLAAYNEQFF
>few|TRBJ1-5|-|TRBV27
TGTGCCAGCAGTATTAAGAAGGGAGACCCCCAGCATTTT
CASSIKKGDPQHF
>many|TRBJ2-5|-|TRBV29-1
TGCAGCGCAGGCCTCCAAGAGACCCAGTACTTC
CSAGLQETQYF
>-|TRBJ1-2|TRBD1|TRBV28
TGTGCCGTATCAGGGGGCGCGGGCTATGGCTACACCTTC
CAVSGGAGYGYTF
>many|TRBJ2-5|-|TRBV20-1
TGCAGTGCAGGGGACCGAAGGGAGACCCAGTACTTC
CSAGDRRETQYF
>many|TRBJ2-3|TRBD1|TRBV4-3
TGCGCCAGCAGCCACCTCCGGGACAGGGAAATCACAGATACGCAGTATTTT
CASSHLRDREITDTQYF
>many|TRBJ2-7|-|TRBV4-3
TGCGCCAGCAGCGCGGCGGAGGGGTTCGGCGAGCAGTACTTC
CASSAAEGFGEQYF
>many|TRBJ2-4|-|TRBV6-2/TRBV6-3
TGTGCCAGCAGTTACTCTTCCCGGCTAGCTTGGCAGTACTTC
CASSYSSRLAWQYF
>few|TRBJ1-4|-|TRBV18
TGTGCCAGCTCACCACCGAGGGGGACAACTAATGAAAAACTGTTTTTT
CASSPPRGTTNEKLFF
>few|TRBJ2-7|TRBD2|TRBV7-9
TGTGCCAGCAGCCCCACTCCCACGGCTAGCGGGAGACGTTACGAGCAGTACTTC
CASSPTPTASGRRYEQYF
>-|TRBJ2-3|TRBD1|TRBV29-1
TGCAGCGTGGGACAGGGGATCGGCACAGATACGCAGTATTTT
CSVGQGIGTDTQYF
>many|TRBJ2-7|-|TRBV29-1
TGCAGCGTTGAAGGCGGGGGCACGGGTACCTACGAGCAGTACTTC
CSVEGGGTGTYEQYF
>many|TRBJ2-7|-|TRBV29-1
TGCAGCGTTGAGAAAGACGGAAGCTCCTACGAGCAGTACTTC
CSVEKDGSSYEQYF
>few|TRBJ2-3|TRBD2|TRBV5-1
TGCGCCAGCAGTCTTGCGGGAGGGCCCCTCGGGGACACAGATACGCAGTATTTT
CASSLAGGPLGDTDTQYF
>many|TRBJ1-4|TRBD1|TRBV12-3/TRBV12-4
TGTGCCAGCAGTCCGGGACAGGGGAATGAAAAACTGTTTTTT
CASSPGQGNEKLFF
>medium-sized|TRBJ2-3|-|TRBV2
TGTGCCCAAACCGACAGGACTAGTATAGGAGATACGCAGTATTTT
CAQTDRTSIGDTQYF
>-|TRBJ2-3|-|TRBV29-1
TGCAGCGCCAGGGACACTAGCACAGATACGCAGTATTTT
CSARDTSTDTQYF
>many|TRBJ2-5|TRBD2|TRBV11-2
TGTGCCAGCAGCTTAGATCTTCAGCGGGAGGTCGAGACCCAGTACTTC
CASSLDLQREVETQYF
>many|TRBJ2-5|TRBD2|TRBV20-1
TGCAGTGCTAGAGTTGCGGGAGGGGCCCAAGAGACCCAGTACTTC
CSARVAGGAQETQYF
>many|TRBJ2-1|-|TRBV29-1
TGCAGCGTTGGACCTAGGATCGGTGAGCAGTTCTTC
CSVGPRIGEQFF
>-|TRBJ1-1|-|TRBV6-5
TGTGCCAGCAGTTACTCCAATCAATTTAGGACTGAAGCTTTCTTT
CASSYSNQFRTEAFF
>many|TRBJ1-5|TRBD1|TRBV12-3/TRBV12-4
TGTGCCAGCAGTTCAGGGACAGGGGGCGGCAATCAGCCCCAGCATTTT
CASSSGTGGGNQPQHF
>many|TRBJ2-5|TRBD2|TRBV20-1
TGCAGTGCTTTTAGCGGGAGTTGGCAAGAGACCCAGTACTTC
CSAFSGSWQETQYF
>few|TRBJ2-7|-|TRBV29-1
TGCAGCGTTGAAGAGGAACGGGGGGCCGGCTCCTACGAGCAGTACTTC
CSVEEERGAGSYEQYF
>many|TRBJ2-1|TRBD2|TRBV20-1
TGCAGTGCGCTCCTAGCGGGGCTATTCAATGAGCAGTTCTTC
CSALLAGLFNEQFF
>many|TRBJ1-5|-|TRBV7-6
TGTGCCAGCAGCTTATACCGGGATCAGCCCCAGCATTTT
CASSLYRDQPQHF
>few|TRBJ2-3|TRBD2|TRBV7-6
TGTGCCAGCAGCTTAGCTGCGGGGGGGAGCACAGATACGCAGTATTTT
CASSLAAGGSTDTQYF
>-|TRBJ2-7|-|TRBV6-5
TGTGCCAGCAGTTACTGGGGCAACGAGAAGACCTACGAGCAGTACTTC
CASSYWGNEKTYEQYF
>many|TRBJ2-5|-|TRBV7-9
TGTGCCAGCAGCCCTACTGGAGGGCCGGGTGAGACCCAGTACTTC
CASSPTGGPGETQYF
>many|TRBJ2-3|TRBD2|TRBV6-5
TGTGCCAGCGCCCGCGGGAGCCGCACAGATACGCAGTATTTT
CASARGSRTDTQYF
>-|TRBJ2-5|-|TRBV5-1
TGCGCCAGCACCAGTGGGACCAGCACGAAAGAGACCCAGTACTTC
CASTSGTSTKETQYF
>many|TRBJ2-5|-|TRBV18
TGTGCCAGCTCACCGACACAAGAGACCCAGTACTTC
CASSPTQETQYF
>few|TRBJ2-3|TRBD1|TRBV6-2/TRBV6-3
TGTGCCAGCAGTTACGCTCTTACAGGGGGGTCGGGTACGCAGTATTTT
CASSYALTGGSGTQYF
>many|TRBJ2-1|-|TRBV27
TGTGCCAGCAGTTTATCGGGGACTTACTCCTACAATGAGCAGTTCTTC
CASSLSGTYSYNEQFF
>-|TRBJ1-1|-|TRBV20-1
TGCAGTGCTAGTTCGGCAGGGCTGATGAACACTGAAGCTTTCTTT
CSASSAGLMNTEAFF
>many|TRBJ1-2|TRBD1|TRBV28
TGTGCCAGCAGTTCGACAGGGGATCCCTTTTATGGCTACACCTTC
CASSSTGDPFYGYTF
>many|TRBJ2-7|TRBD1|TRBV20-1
TGCAGTGCTAGAGACCTAGGACAGGGCCCGACCTACGAGCAGTACTTC
CSARDLGQGPTYEQYF
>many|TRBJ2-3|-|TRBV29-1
TGCAGCGCCTCCTCCGGCAGGAAGACAGATACGCAGTATTTT
CSASSGRKTDTQYF
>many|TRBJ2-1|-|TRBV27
TGTGCCAGCAGTTTTAGGGCGGGGAACTACAATGAGCAGTTCTTC
CASSFRAGNYNEQFF
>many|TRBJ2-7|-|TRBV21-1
TGTGCCAGCAGCAAGGGACAGACAGTTTCCCACGAGCAGTACTTC
CASSKGQTVSHEQYF
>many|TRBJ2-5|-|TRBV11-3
TGTGCCAGCAGCTTGGGCCAGGGGGGCGAGACCCAGTACTTC
CASSLGQGGETQYF
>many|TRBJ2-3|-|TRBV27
TGTGCCAGCACTCCCACAGGGATAAGCACAGATACGCAGTATTTT
CASTPTGISTDTQYF